The present T cell receptor beta chain was sequenced within a study of blood T cells in healthy people across ages. The CDR3 length is 13 residues. The V and J ends lost 3 bases and 3 bases respectively, with 6 bases between them. Germline CDR1 is SGHVS and CDR2 is FNYEAQ. Then a second PCR, running roughly 7 to 11 cycles, was carried out with a sample-barcoded 5' primer and a J-beta primer mix. Each cDNA molecule, via a template-switch adaptor with 12 random nucleotides, was tagged. From each sample, at least 2.5 million paired-end reads containing CDR3 were obtained. TCRdb ran MiXCR on the 5' RACE reads and lists one entry per CDR3 protein. The sample has 1,500,000 or so distinct CDR3 sequences, about 42% seen once; the top ten hold approximately 4.1%.

The receptor was derived from a woman under 30 in good health. This chain uses TRBV7-6 with TRBJ2-1; D is unresolved. The specimen was blood. The CDR3, as DNA: TGTGCCAGCAGCTTTACCCTCTACAATGAGCAGTTCTTC. This gives the protein CASSFTLYNEQFF. The entire variable domain, with the rest obtained from reference TRBV7-6 and TRBJ2-1, is as follows: GAGVSQSPRYKVTKRGQDVALRCDPISGHVSLYWYRQALGQGPEFLTYFNYEAQQDKSGLPNDRFSAERPEGSISTLTIQRTEQRDSAMYRCASSFTLYNEQFFGPGTRLTVL.